The T cell receptor (beta chain) described here comes from a study of blood T cell repertoires in COVID-19 (dated by TCRdb to the early 2020s). General notes on the study: Collaborator samples came from the United States, Italy and Spain and covered acute and convalescent phases of COVID-19. The prospective study material was composed of cDNA or gDNA derived from T cells, B-cell-depleted T cells, or PBMCs. Subjects who had been exposed to COVID-19, were actively infected with it, or had recovered from it provided the deeply sampled blood TCRbeta repertoires that made up the dataset. A freely available public database, intended as a resource for researchers studying the immune response to SARS-CoV-2, is where the repertoires were released. The samples were drawn from two sources: the first 160 participants of the ongoing ImmuneRACE study, and 1,000 to 1,500 subjects contributed by 6 global collaborators. Nearly every sample came with metadata listing a de-identified subject ID, COVID-19 status, age in years and sex. Where available, HLA class I and class II types were taken from metadata supplied by the sample provider and were not determined by assay-based typing.

Collaborating institutions collected whole blood in K2EDTA tubes following their own protocols. For TCRbeta analysis, collaborator samples were shipped as frozen whole blood, as isolated PBMCs, or as DNA extracted from either sample type. Beyond this particular receptor, the publication reports: How much clinical and demographic metadata was included differed by source and by participant, and the metadata was provided uncurated.

TCRbeta CDR3 regions were amplified from genomic DNA by means of the immunoSEQ Assay, a bias-controlled multiplex PCR. The source study handled its data this way. Nucleated cell counts per sample were estimated from amplification of reference gene primers within the assay. To quantify the absolute abundance of each unique TCRbeta CDR3 rearrangement, sequence reads were collapsed and filtered. Productive Simpson clonality was computed per sample as the square root of Simpson's diversity index over productive rearrangements. TCRdb carries this immuneACCESS record with in-frame sequences only. Its versions omit some clonotypes, under half of them owing to an unresolved V gene in the studies checked, with the rest unexplained. The DNA gave D and trimming, while V, J and clone size come from that table. The sample has approximately 90,000 clones on record, roughly 86% of them singletons. The leading ten clones occupy around 1.3% of the sample.

Trimming accounts for 5 bases at V and 6 bases at J, while the number of junction bases matched to no gene is 9. There are 15 amino acids in the CDR3, from cysteine to phenylalanine inclusive. Only the CDR3 DNA is retained, 45 bases long and in frame from the first base. CDR1 and CDR2 are drawn from the germline V gene: SGHNT, YENEEA. This clone was observed a single time. Which antigen it targets is not known. No quality values exist for individual bases; no much larger clone is one base distant. The V and J segments used are TRBV11-3 and TRBJ2-1; 8 bases in the junction line up with TRBD2. The origin of this receptor is a woman of 80 years or more with acute or convalescent COVID-19. The sequencing input was peripheral blood. The CDR3 region: CASSPGGEGLNEQFF. The nucleotide sequence reads TGTGCCAGCAGCCCGGGGGGGGAGGGCCTCAATGAGCAGTTCTTC.